These T cell receptor beta chains were read from a single sample in a study of response to subunit inactivated influenza vaccine. MiXCR, run by TCRdb on the RT-PCR reads, gives a single entry per CDR3 protein. The sample lists about 570,000 distinct CDR3 sequences; 11% were seen once. These same data were also listed under a study on T cells expressing NK-cell markers.

This sample comprised PBMCs from blood, obtained on the day of vaccination. These receptors came from a middle-aged man who received an inactivated influenza vaccine. The CDR3 runs from the conserved cysteine through the conserved F or W. A D gene is named only where the DNA matches it firmly. A clone size is listed for some rows: how often the clone was seen (once, few, many), or a class if it is expanded.

d_call j_call v_call clone_size cdr3_aa cdr3_nt
. TRBJ2-5 TRBV20-1 . CSATGTILQETQYF TGCAGTGCTACCGGGACCATCCTTCAAGAGACCCAGTACTTC
. TRBJ1-2 TRBV5-1 . CASSLGRTDFNGYTF TGCGCCAGCAGCTTGGGAAGGACGGATTTTAATGGCTACACCTTC
TRBD2 TRBJ2-1 TRBV11-2 many CASSLRLADYLSYNEQFF TGTGCCAGCAGCTTAAGACTAGCGGATTACCTATCCTACAATGAGCAGTTCTTC
. TRBJ2-5 TRBV11-2 many CASSSGLAKETQYF TGTGCCAGCAGCTCTGGACTTGCGAAAGAGACCCAGTACTTC
TRBD2 TRBJ2-1 TRBV2 few CASSGTSGSYEQFF TGTGCCAGCAGCGGGACTAGCGGGAGCTATGAGCAGTTCTTC
. TRBJ2-3 TRBV29-1 . CSVNTQGWDTQYF TGCAGCGTGAATACACAGGGTTGGGATACGCAGTATTTT
. TRBJ2-2 TRBV15 . CATSRGGRGLSTGELFF TGTGCCACCAGCAGAGGAGGGAGGGGGCTTAGCACCGGGGAGCTGTTTTTT
. TRBJ2-7 TRBV11-2 . CASSPTAHEQYF TGTGCCAGCAGCCCAACAGCTCACGAGCAGTACTTC
. TRBJ1-5 TRBV27 few CASSLSAGGNQPQHF TGTGCCAGCAGTTTATCGGCAGGGGGCAATCAGCCCCAGCATTTT
TRBD2 TRBJ2-3 TRBV5-1 few CASSASGDSTDTQYF TGCGCCAGCAGCGCTAGCGGGGACTCCACAGATACGCAGTATTTT
. TRBJ2-7 TRBV20-1 few CSAIPETGIYEQYF TGCAGTGCTATTCCCGAGACAGGTATTTACGAGCAGTACTTC
. TRBJ2-3 TRBV5-6 many CASSWTSTDTQYF TGTGCCAGCAGCTGGACTAGCACAGATACGCAGTATTTT
. TRBJ2-1 TRBV14 . CASSQVGGSEQFF TGTGCCAGCAGCCAAGTAGGGGGGTCTGAGCAGTTCTTC
. TRBJ2-2 TRBV20-1 . CSARRLPGAGELFF TGCAGTGCCAGAAGACTACCCGGGGCCGGGGAGCTGTTTTTT
TRBD2 TRBJ2-7 TRBV6-2/TRBV6-3 few CASRPSGDTYEQYF TGTGCCAGCAGGCCTAGCGGGGACACCTACGAGCAGTACTTC
. TRBJ2-2 TRBV7-3 few CASSPKGTLSLGGGTGELFF TGTGCCAGCAGCCCTAAAGGGACCTTAAGTCTTGGGGGAGGCACCGGGGAGCTGTTTTTT
. TRBJ2-7 TRBV27 . CASSFDGDSYEQYF TGTGCCAGCAGTTTCGACGGAGATTCCTACGAGCAGTACTTC
TRBD1 TRBJ2-4 TRBV20-1 few CSAPRGGAVQRAKNIQYF TGCAGTGCCCCCCGAGGGGGCGCGGTCCAGCGGGCCAAAAACATTCAGTACTTC
TRBD2 TRBJ2-1 TRBV15 once CATSRVVLAGGREQFF TGTGCCACCAGCCGGGTGGTTTTAGCGGGGGGGCGTGAGCAGTTCTTC
. TRBJ1-6 TRBV10-3 . CATRTDSYNSPLHF TGTGCCACCAGAACGGACAGTTATAATTCACCCCTCCACTTT
. TRBJ2-7 TRBV5-1 . CASSLPPSTEQYF TGCGCCAGCAGCTTGCCGCCATCGACCGAGCAGTACTTC
. TRBJ2-3 TRBV20-1 few CSASLRAGSLDTQYF TGCAGTGCTAGTTTGAGGGCCGGATCTTTGGATACGCAGTATTTT
. TRBJ2-1 TRBV5-1 few CASRQGIIAYNEQFF TGCGCCAGCCGCCAGGGGATTATCGCCTACAATGAGCAGTTCTTC
. TRBJ2-1 TRBV24-1 many CATSDRLGRPREFF TGTGCCACCAGTGATCGACTTGGACGGCCCCGGGAGTTCTTC
TRBD1 TRBJ2-7 TRBV27 . CASSPRDRPSDEQYF TGTGCCAGCAGTCCAAGGGACAGACCCTCTGACGAGCAGTACTTC
TRBD1 TRBJ2-7 TRBV12-3/TRBV12-4 few CASSLGTGQASEQYF TGTGCCAGCAGTTTAGGTACAGGACAGGCTTCCGAGCAGTACTTC
. TRBJ1-1 TRBV5-1 . CASLGTTEAFF TGCGCCAGCCTTGGGACGACTGAAGCTTTCTTT